Below, 21 T cell receptor beta chains from the same sample are listed, as sequenced in a study of Ad26.COV2.S vaccination and SARS-CoV-2 variants. The data were produced by immunoSEQ multiplex PCR, yet TCRdb's version contains in-frame clones alone and is incomplete. The sample lists around 300,000 clones; about 86% were seen once. Treatment denoted: roughly 18 received Ad26.COV2.S at low or high dose, single or two shots; 5 received placebo; per-sample allocation not given. Day 63 after the first vaccine or placebo injection was the time point for sampling. Material: peripheral blood, obtained in a trial of Ad26.COV2.S vaccine versus placebo. These receptors originate from a person aged 18-60 years who received the Ad26.COV2.S COVID-19 vaccine or a placebo.

The gene calls are TRBV11-2 and TRBJ1-1; TRBD1 matches 7 bases. Germline V gene sequence: CDR1 SGHAT, CDR2 FQNNGV. J gave up 7 bases and V 6 bases, and 5 bases lay outside the gene matches. The CDR3 loop spans 12 amino acids. CDR3 sequence reads: CASRKGGDEAFF. The CDR3 region has the DNA TGTGCCAGCAGGAAAGGGGGCGATGAAGCTTTCTTT.

In regard to this clone: This sample includes further DNA sequences coding for the same CDR3. The rearrangement uses TRBV7-9 and TRBJ2-3; D ambiguous. CDR3 length: 11 amino acids. Germline V gene lookup returns CDR1 SEHNR and CDR2 FQNEAQ (reference sequence). V lost 5 bases and J lost 5, with 5 bases in between. The CDR3 region has the DNA TGTGCCAGCAGCCCGCGAGATACGCAGTATTTT. This gives the protein CASSPRDTQYF.

The genes are TRBV11-2 and TRBJ2-2; D could derive from TRBD1 or TRBD2 (6 bases each). This CDR3 comprises 16 residues. Germline V CDR1 and CDR2: SGHAT, FQNNGV. Trimming removed 0 bases from V and 9 bases from J, with 17 bases in between. The CDR3 nucleotides read TGTGCCAGCAGCTTAGATCTTGAGGGGGGCCGCCGGGAGCTGTTTTTT. Encoded protein: CASSLDLEGGRRELFF.

This clone has a single count. V gene TRBV4-3 combines with J gene TRBJ2-5; D is ambiguous. Germline CDR1 LGHNA, CDR2 YSLEER. This CDR3 region has 14 residues. V lost 1 base, J lost 8 bases, and 14 bases lay in between. The CDR3 sequence is CASSQGREWSTQYF. In DNA form, the CDR3 reads TGCGCCAGCAGCCAAGGACGCGAATGGAGTACCCAGTACTTC.

CDR3 region: CASSQGLAASYEQYF. The CDR3 nucleotides are TGTGCCAGCAGCCAAGGACTAGCGGCTTCCTACGAGCAGTACTTC. This chain uses TRBV7-2 with TRBJ2-7; 10 bases agree with TRBD2. Germline values: CDR1 SGHTA, CDR2 FQGNSA. CDR3 length: 15 residues. Trimming took 5 bases from V and 1 from J; bases not matched to a gene: 5.

The J gene is TRBJ2-1, the V gene TRBV27; D remains ambiguous. V was cut by 5 bases and J by 8 bases, with 10 bases left in between. This CDR3 spans 12 amino acids. CDR1 and CDR2 from the germline V gene are MNHEY and SMNVEV (reference sequence). The CDR3 DNA sequence: TGTGCCAGCAGTACCTCTAGATATGAGCAGTTCTTC. Amino acids: CASSTSRYEQFF.

This clone was found a few times. The V call is TRBV5-1, the J call TRBJ2-1; 7 bases are shared with TRBD1. CDR1 SGHRS and CDR2 YFSETQ come from the germline V gene. The V and J ends lost 4 bases and 0 bases, in that order; junction bases with no gene match: 4. The CDR3 covers 15 residues. CDR3 residues: CASSLGDSSYNEQFF. The DNA for the CDR3 is TGCGCCAGCAGCCTGGGGGACAGCTCCTACAATGAGCAGTTCTTC.

This chain uses TRBV27 with TRBJ2-1; TRBD2 matches at 10 bases. Germline V gene data show CDR1 as MNHEY and CDR2 as SMNVEV (reference sequence). The CDR3 is 16 residues long. Losses at the gene ends were 3 bases for V and 7 bases for J; bases not matched to a gene: 9. The CDR3 DNA reads as TGTGCCAGCAGTTTCGGACTAGCGGAGCCTTGGAATGAGCAGTTCTTC. Protein sequence: CASSFGLAEPWNEQFF.

The rearrangement links TRBV3-1 (or the pseudogene TRBV3-2) to TRBJ1-2; D is uncertain. CDR1 LGHDT and CDR2 YNNKEL come from the germline V gene (reference sequence). V gave up 2 bases and J gave up 8 bases, with 6 bases separating them. CDR3 length equals 11 residues. The CDR3 bases are TGTGCCAGCAGCCAACTAGGGGGCTACACCTTC. It encodes CASSQLGGYTF.

The rearrangement links TRBV28 to TRBJ2-3; 7 bases are a match to TRBD1. The V segment lost 5 bases and the J segment 0 bases; nucleotides outside the gene matches: 5. Germline-derived CDR1 and CDR2 are MDHEN and SYDVKM. CDR3 size: 15 residues. The CDR3: CASSPRGHSTDTQYF. The CDR3 nucleotides read TGTGCCAGCAGTCCGAGGGGGCACAGCACAGATACGCAGTATTTT. Full variable domain (outside the CDR3, taken from reference TRBV28 and TRBJ2-3): DVKVTQSSRYLVKRTGEKVFLECVQDMDHENMFWYRQDPGLGLRLIYFSYDVKMKEKGDIPEGYSVSREKKERFSLILESASTNQTSMYLCASSPRGHSTDTQYFGPGTRLTVL.

This clone was observed a single time. The rearrangement joins TRBV18 to TRBJ2-7; D possibly corresponds to TRBD1 (7 bases). The CDR3 totals 14 residues. Germline lookup yields CDR1 KGHSH and CDR2 LQKENI. Trimming took off 1 base at V and 7 bases at J, with 14 bases between the two ends. The CDR3 reads CASSPQARGREQYF. Here the CDR3 DNA reads TGTGCCAGCTCACCACAGGCCAGGGGGAGGGAGCAGTACTTC.

J is TRBJ1-5 and V is TRBV28; no firm D call. V was cut by 7 bases and J by 5 bases, with 9 bases left in between. The CDR3 contains 12 residues. Germline CDR1 MDHEN, CDR2 SYDVKM. CDR3 nucleotide sequence: TGTGCCAGCACACACGGGGATCAGCCCCAGCATTTT. Translating gives CASTHGDQPQHF.

This clone has only one observation. The chain employs TRBV9 and TRBJ1-1; 7 bases are shared with TRBD1. V was clipped by 4 bases and J by 1 base; unmatched bases: 1. Germline values: CDR1 SGDLS, CDR2 YYNGEE. This CDR3 has 13 amino acids. CDR3 loop: CASSQGGNTEAFF. The DNA of the CDR3 is TGTGCCAGCAGCCAGGGGGGGAACACTGAAGCTTTCTTT.

This rearrangement joins TRBV25-1 to TRBJ2-7; D unclear. CDR1 is MGHDK, CDR2 SYGVNS, per germline. Trimming pared 3 bases from V and 2 bases from J, leaving 8 bases between. This CDR3 region has 13 residues. CDR3: CASSDRSPYEQYF. The CDR3 DNA reads TGTGCCAGCAGTGATAGGTCCCCCTACGAGCAGTACTTC.

This clone was found once. This chain connects TRBV6-2 or TRBV6-3 to TRBJ2-6; 8 bases agree with TRBD1. The V segment lost 2 bases and the J segment 3 bases; nucleotides outside the gene matches: 6. CDR3 length: 17 residues. Germline V lookup: CDR1 MNHEY, CDR2 SVGEGT. The CDR3 DNA reads TGTGCCAGCAGTTACGTGCAGGGGGCGCTTGGGGCCAACGTCCTGACTTTC. It translates to CASSYVQGALGANVLTF.

The gene calls are TRBV7-2 and TRBJ2-3, with 9 bases that match TRBD2. Germline assignment: CDR1 SGHTA and CDR2 FQGNSA. The trim removed 4 bases at V and 2 bases at J, leaving 7 bases unmatched. The CDR3 sequence is 16 residues long. CDR3 nucleotides: TGTGCCAGCAGCTCGGGGCTAGCGGGACCCACAGATACGCAGTATTTT. Its translation is CASSSGLAGPTDTQYF.

The V gene is TRBV7-9, the J gene TRBJ2-7, with D unclear. Germline V gene lookup returns CDR1 SEHNR and CDR2 FQNEAQ (reference sequence). The CDR3 is 12 residues long. V was cut by 0 bases and J by 9 bases, with 9 bases left in between. CDR3 residues: CASSLATSLQYF. CDR3 bases: TGTGCCAGCAGCTTAGCCACGTCGCTGCAGTACTTC.

The rearrangement uses TRBV5-1 and TRBJ1-1, with D unresolved. V lost 1 base, J lost 1 base, and 11 bases lay in between. The germline V gene has CDR1 SGHRS and CDR2 YFSETQ. The CDR3 sequence is 15 residues long. DNA of the CDR3: TGCGCCAGCAGCTTGAATGTGCAGAGGAACACTGAAGCTTTCTTT. Translating gives CASSLNVQRNTEAFF.

This clone was counted once. The rearrangement links TRBV7-9 to TRBJ2-1; 9 nucleotides match TRBD2. J was trimmed by 8 bases and V by 3 bases; bases with no gene match: 8. Germline V CDR1 and CDR2: SEHNR, FQNEAQ (reference sequence). This CDR3 comprises 15 residues. CDR3: CASSFPGLASDEQFF. The CDR3 DNA reads as TGTGCCAGCAGCTTTCCGGGACTAGCTAGTGATGAGCAGTTCTTC.

J is TRBJ2-2 and V is TRBV28, with 7 bases matching TRBD1. Trimming took 5 bases from V and 3 from J; bases not matched to a gene: 12. The CDR3 contains 17 residues. The germline CDR1 and CDR2 sequences are MDHEN and SYDVKM. The CDR3 region is CASSPSRQGGYTGELFF. CDR3 nucleotide sequence: TGTGCCAGCAGTCCCTCCAGACAGGGTGGTTACACCGGGGAGCTGTTTTTT.

This clone occurred a few times. The chain employs TRBV6-2 or TRBV6-3 and TRBJ2-7; D call uncertain. Trimming left V 0 bases short and J 6 bases short, with 21 bases between. Germline CDR1 MNHEY, CDR2 SVGEGT. The CDR3 contains 17 residues. The CDR3 here is CASSYSRDGSQESEQYF. CDR3 bases: TGTGCCAGCAGTTACTCCCGAGACGGCTCTCAGGAGAGCGAGCAGTACTTC.